The 21 T cell receptor beta chains listed next were all sequenced from one sample in a study of blood T cell repertoires in COVID-19. Repertoires were generated with immunoSEQ multiplex PCR, while TCRdb's copy carries only in-frame clones and drops some. There are around 160,000 clones in the sample; roughly four fifths occur only once, and approximately 9.9% lies in the top ten. Sequenced: PBMCs or T cells enriched from blood (not recorded which). The source of these receptors is a man aged 50-60 years who had recovered from COVID-19.

This chain connects TRBV5-1 to TRBJ1-4; the match to TRBD1 covers 7 bases. Trimming took 3 bases from V and 7 from J; bases not matched to a gene: 9. CDR1 SGHRS and CDR2 YFSETQ come from the germline V gene. CDR3 length: 15 amino acids. In nucleotides, the CDR3 is TGCGCCAGCAGCTGGGCGACAGGGCGGGGTGAAAAACTGTTTTTT. This translates into CASSWATGRGEKLFF.

This clone was picked up one time. Here the CDR3 reads CASSFAGSDNEQFF. As DNA, the CDR3 is TGTGCCAGCAGCTTTGCAGGGTCAGACAATGAGCAGTTCTTC. The chain recombines TRBV7-6 with TRBJ2-1, with a tentative D call TRBD1 (5 bases). The CDR3 is 14 amino acids. Trimming shortened V by 3 bases and J by 5 bases, and 11 bases separated the two germline ends. Germline V gives CDR1 SGHVS, CDR2 FNYEAQ.

The chain couples TRBV27 to TRBJ1-5, with TRBD1 as a possible D gene (5 bases). The V end lost 1 base, the J end lost 5 bases, and 12 bases lay between the germline ends. The CDR3 contains 15 residues. The germline V gene encodes CDR1 MNHEY and CDR2 SMNVEV (reference sequence). CDR3 sequence (DNA): TGTGCCAGCAGTTTATACCAGGGTAAAGATCAGCCCCAGCATTTT. Translating gives CASSLYQGKDQPQHF.

J is TRBJ1-1 and V is TRBV28; 8 bases fit TRBD1. V lost 6 bases and J lost 8; bases outside the gene matches: 2. This CDR3 has 11 residues. The germline gives CDR1 MDHEN, CDR2 SYDVKM. The CDR3 DNA sequence: TGTGCCAGCAGCCGGACAGGGGAAGCTTTCTTT. Protein sequence: CASSRTGEAFF.

The rearrangement uses TRBV7-6 and TRBJ1-6; 9 bases are a match to TRBD1. J lost 9 bases, V lost 4 bases, and 7 bases had no gene match. The CDR3 is 15 residues long. Germline V gene lookup returns CDR1 SGHVS and CDR2 FNYEAQ. The CDR3 sequence is CASSSAGTGSSPLHF. CDR3 coding DNA: TGTGCCAGCAGCTCCGCCGGGACAGGGTCTTCACCCCTCCACTTT.

The chain is built from TRBV5-1 and TRBJ1-2; 7 nucleotides match TRBD1. The CDR3 contains 15 residues. V was clipped by 0 bases and J by 3 bases; unmatched bases: 5. The germline CDR1 and CDR2 sequences are SGHRS and YFSETQ. The chain's CDR3 is CASSLEGQWDYGYTF. The CDR3 DNA follows: TGCGCCAGCAGCTTGGAGGGACAGTGGGACTATGGCTACACCTTC.

This chain connects TRBV5-4 to TRBJ2-5; 7 bases are a match to TRBD1. This CDR3 contains 13 residues. Losses at the gene ends were 4 bases for V and 3 bases for J; bases not matched to a gene: 3. Germline CDR1 SGHNT, CDR2 YYREEE (reference sequence). The CDR3 coding sequence is TGTGCCAGCAGCAGACAGGGCGAAGAGACCCAGTACTTC. This encodes CASSRQGEETQYF.

V is TRBV5-4 and J is TRBJ2-5; D call uncertain. V was trimmed by 3 bases and J by 5 bases, leaving 11 bases between them. CDR1 and CDR2 (germline): SGHNT, YYREEE (reference sequence). The CDR3 extends over 13 amino acids. The CDR3 bases are TGTGCCAGCAGCTCCGACCGGCGGGAGACCCAGTACTTC. This codes for CASSSDRRETQYF.

The chain links TRBV10-1 to TRBJ1-5; D unresolved. The germline gives CDR1 WNHNN, CDR2 SYGVQD (reference sequence). The CDR3 consists of 14 residues. The V and J ends lost 4 bases and 3 bases respectively, with 10 bases between them. As DNA, the CDR3 is TGCGCCAGCAGTGGTGCAGGTATCAATCAGCCCCAGCATTTT. Translated: CASSGAGINQPQHF.

The genes are TRBV19 and TRBJ1-1, with 7 bases matching TRBD1. The ends lost 5 bases at V and 0 bases at J; junction bases unmatched: 6. This CDR3 comprises 15 residues. The germline V gene encodes CDR1 LNHDA and CDR2 SQIVND (reference sequence). CDR3: CASSGTELLNTEAFF. The CDR3 coding sequence is TGTGCCAGTAGTGGGACAGAGCTTTTGAACACTGAAGCTTTCTTT.

The V and J genes are TRBV28 and TRBJ1-4, with D uncertain. CDR1 MDHEN and CDR2 SYDVKM come from the germline V gene. The CDR3 is 15 residues long. V shed 9 bases and J shed 7 bases, with 21 bases lying between them. DNA of the CDR3: TGTGCCAGTGGTGCTGGAGGGCCGAAAACTGAAAAACTGTTTTTT. Its translation is CASGAGGPKTEKLFF.

This clone was observed once. The V and J genes are TRBV19 and TRBJ1-1; D is unclear. This CDR3 is built from 14 residues. V was cut by 5 bases and J by 0 bases, with 10 bases left in between. Germline loops: CDR1 LNHDA, CDR2 SQIVND (reference sequence). The CDR3 is CASSVGTVNTEAFF. CDR3 nucleotides: TGTGCCAGTAGTGTCGGCACAGTGAACACTGAAGCTTTCTTT.

V is TRBV18 and J is TRBJ1-2; TRBD1 agrees at 7 bases. The germline V gene has CDR1 KGHSH and CDR2 LQKENI. The CDR3 loop spans 14 amino acids. Trimming removed 0 bases from V and 6 bases from J; junction bases left unmatched: 4. The CDR3 loop reads CASSPPRDSDGYTF. The CDR3 nucleotides are TGTGCCAGCTCACCACCGAGGGACAGCGATGGCTACACCTTC.

The chain joins TRBV12-3 or TRBV12-4 to TRBJ1-1, with D unclear. V was cut by 3 bases and J by 7 bases, with 9 bases left in between. CDR3 length: 12 residues. CDR3 DNA: TGTGCCAGCAGTTTTTTGTACGGTGAAGCTTTCTTT. It encodes CASSFLYGEAFF.

J is TRBJ2-1 and V is TRBV2, with 7 nucleotides matching TRBD2. This CDR3 contains 18 residues. Trimming cost V 1 base and J 4 bases; bases outside gene matches: 13. CDR1 SNHLY and CDR2 FYNNEI come from the germline V gene. The CDR3 DNA follows: TGTGCCAGCAGTGAAGGGGCCGGGAGGCTAGCGGTATACAATGAGCAGTTCTTC. Translating gives CASSEGAGRLAVYNEQFF.

The CDR3 region is CASSQGANGGYTF. The CDR3 DNA follows: TGTGCCAGCAGCCAAGGAGCTAACGGGGGCTACACCTTC. The genes are TRBV7-3 and TRBJ1-2; no reliable D call. CDR3 length equals 13 residues. Between the trimmed V and J ends, which lost 5 bases and 8 bases, there was a span of 15 bases. Germline CDR1 SGHTA, CDR2 FQGTGA.

CDR3 in DNA: TGTGCCAGCTCACCACCGGTCCAGGGAGGCACTGAAGCTTTCTTT. Its translation is CASSPPVQGGTEAFF. The rearrangement links TRBV18 to TRBJ1-1, with a possible D match to TRBD1 (5 bases). V dropped 0 bases and J dropped 4 bases, with 12 bases sitting between them. Per the germline V gene, CDR1 is KGHSH and CDR2 is LQKENI. This CDR3 comprises 15 residues.

The chain combines TRBV4-2 with TRBJ1-6; 7 bases line up with TRBD1. Looked up from germline, CDR1 is LGHNA and CDR2 is YNFKEQ. This CDR3 spans 15 amino acids. V dropped 3 bases and J dropped 7; count of bases not matched to a gene: 6. The CDR3 loop reads CASSQGDSQNSPLHF. In DNA, the CDR3 is TGTGCCAGCAGCCAGGGGGACAGCCAGAATTCACCCCTCCACTTT.

This clone was recorded a few times. The gene calls are TRBV28 and TRBJ2-7, with TRBD2 matching over 7 bases. CDR3 length equals 14 residues. The junction had 9 bases not matched to a gene; V was cut back by 7 bases and J by 3 bases. Germline values: CDR1 MDHEN, CDR2 SYDVKM. In nucleotides, the CDR3 is TGTGCCAGCACGGGGGGAGGCGGGAGCTACGAGCAGTACTTC. Protein: CASTGGGGSYEQYF. Supplemented by reference TRBV28 and TRBJ2-7, the full variable domain reads DVKVTQSSRYLVKRTGEKVFLECVQDMDHENMFWYRQDPGLGLRLIYFSYDVKMKEKGDIPEGYSVSREKKERFSLILESASTNQTSMYLCASTGGGGSYEQYFGPGTRLTVT.

CDR3 residues: CASSARGVSYNEQFF. In DNA form, the CDR3 reads TGCGCCAGCAGCGCGCGGGGGGTTTCCTACAATGAGCAGTTCTTC. The chain couples TRBV4-1 to TRBJ2-1; 8 bases map to TRBD2. This CDR3 is 15 amino acids long. Germline assignment: CDR1 MGHRA and CDR2 YSYEKL. After removal of 5 bases from V and 1 base from J, the junction contained 4 bases not matched to a gene.

V and J are TRBV14 and TRBJ2-1, with a possible D match to TRBD2 (6 bases). Germline CDR1 is SGHDN and CDR2 is FVKESK. V lost 4 bases and J lost 6, with 22 bases in between. This CDR3 has 17 amino acids. CDR3 DNA: TGTGCCAGCAGCCCGAACCTCGCCCTTGCGGGACGCAATGAGCAGTTCTTC. Translation gives CASSPNLALAGRNEQFF.